The rows below give T cell receptor beta chains drawn from one sample of a study of blood T cell repertoires in COVID-19. The table came from immunoSEQ multiplex PCR; TCRdb's copy has only in-frame clones and leaves some out. The sample lists approximately 96,000 clones; 81% were seen once. The sequenced material came from peripheral blood. The source of these receptors is a woman of 80 years or more with acute or convalescent COVID-19. The CDR3 runs from the conserved cysteine through the conserved F or W. The D gene is left open where the match is weak. The size entry is marked missing in some rows and otherwise reads once, few, many or a size class.

d_call	j_call	clone_size	v_call	cdr3_aa	cdr3_nt
TRBD1	TRBJ2-1	-	TRBV28	CASSSPRGPVDEQFF	TGTGCCAGCAGTTCTCCCAGGGGGCCTGTAGATGAGCAGTTCTTC
TRBD1	TRBJ1-5	-	TRBV6-1	CASSDRGRRNQPQHF	TGTGCCAGCAGTGATAGGGGGCGGCGGAATCAGCCCCAGCATTTT
-	TRBJ1-6	-	TRBV11-2	CASSLFNNSPLHF	TGTGCCAGCAGCTTATTCAATAATTCACCCCTCCACTTT
-	TRBJ2-3	once	TRBV20-1	CSARAGTQYF	TGCAGTGCTAGGGCAGGTACGCAGTATTTT
-	TRBJ1-6	once	TRBV6-5	CAGRRSSYNSPLHF	TGTGCCGGCAGACGGAGCTCCTATAATTCACCCCTCCACTTT
TRBD1	TRBJ2-2	once	TRBV15	CATSKAYLGQGYTGELFF	TGTGCCACCAGCAAAGCATACCTGGGACAGGGATACACCGGGGAGCTGTTTTTT
TRBD2	TRBJ2-5	-	TRBV5-4	CASSRASRGGARETQYF	TGTGCCAGCAGCCGAGCTTCTCGCGGGGGGGCCAGGGAGACCCAGTACTTC
-	TRBJ1-6	-	TRBV5-1	CASSSQNSQESPLHF	TGCGCCAGCAGCTCGCAGAACTCACAGGAGTCACCCCTCCACTTT
TRBD1	TRBJ2-7	-	TRBV10-3	CAISWTGDVYEQYF	TGTGCCATCAGTTGGACAGGGGATGTCTACGAGCAGTACTTC
-	TRBJ1-4	-	TRBV5-1	CASSGGAGAFREKLFF	TGCGCCAGCAGCGGTGGAGCAGGGGCTTTTCGGGAAAAACTGTTTTTT
TRBD1	TRBJ1-2	-	TRBV5-6	CASSRRRDRQPYGYTF	TGTGCCAGCAGCCGGAGAAGGGACAGGCAACCCTATGGCTACACCTTC
-	TRBJ1-1	-	TRBV28	CASSLGGGATEAFF	TGTGCCAGCAGTTTGGGAGGGGGGGCTACTGAAGCTTTCTTT
-	TRBJ1-4	-	TRBV4-3	CASSQGRAGKLFF	TGCGCCAGCAGCCAAGGACGGGCGGGGAAACTGTTTTTT
-	TRBJ1-5	-	TRBV2	CASSNTGIGQPQHF	TGTGCCAGCAGTAATACAGGGATAGGTCAGCCCCAGCATTTT
TRBD2	TRBJ2-1	few	TRBV7-3	CASSLRTLRGNFNEQFF	TGTGCCAGCAGCTTACGGACCCTGCGGGGGAACTTCAATGAGCAGTTCTTC
-	TRBJ1-2	-	TRBV11-2	CASSSPSSGDYGYTF	TGTGCCAGCAGCTCACCCTCCAGCGGGGATTATGGCTACACCTTC
TRBD2	TRBJ2-5	-	TRBV5-8	CASSLQRGGTQYF	TGTGCCAGCAGCTTGCAGCGGGGGGGGACCCAGTACTTC
-	TRBJ2-7	-	TRBV30	CAWRATSSYEQYF	TGTGCCTGGAGGGCCACCAGTTCCTACGAGCAGTACTTC